This note documents a single T cell receptor (beta chain) sequence. This entry comes from a study of neoadjuvant anti-PD-1 for oral cavity cancer. Across the study: Nivolumab at 3 mg/kg was mostly given biweekly, three to four doses, pre-surgery. Non-progressing patients received a fourth nivolumab dose near day 43, then surgery on days 50-56.

In germline, CDR1 is DFQATT, CDR2 SNEGSKA (reference sequence). V shed 7 bases and J shed 10 bases, with 11 bases lying between them. The CDR3 is made up of 10 amino acids. Described time point: after neoadjuvant nivolumab, at surgical resection. Generated by immunoSEQ multiplex PCR, the TCRdb table keeps only in-frame clones and is missing some. There are 1,400 to 1,500 clones in the sample; around 60% occur only once, and around 17% lies in the top ten. The starting material was tumor tissue, obtained after nivolumab (anti-PD-1) treatment. This sequence originates from a person aged 40 to 85 with oral cavity squamous cell carcinoma. The chain has TRBV20-1 and TRBJ2-1, with a tentative D call TRBD1 (5 bases). CDR3 in DNA: TGCAGTGTAGGGGCGTGGGAGCAGTTCTTC. This translates into CSVGAWEQFF.